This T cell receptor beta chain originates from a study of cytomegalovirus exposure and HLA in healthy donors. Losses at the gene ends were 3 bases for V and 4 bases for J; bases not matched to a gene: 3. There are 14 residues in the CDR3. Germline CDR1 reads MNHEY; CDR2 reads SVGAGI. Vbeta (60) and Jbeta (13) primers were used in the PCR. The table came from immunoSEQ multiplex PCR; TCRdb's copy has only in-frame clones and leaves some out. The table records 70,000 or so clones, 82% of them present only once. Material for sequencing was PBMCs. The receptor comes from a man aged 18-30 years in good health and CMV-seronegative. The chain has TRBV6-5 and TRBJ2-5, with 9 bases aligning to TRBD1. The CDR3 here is CASSYWTGAETQYF. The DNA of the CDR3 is TGTGCCAGCAGTTATTGGACAGGGGCAGAGACCCAGTACTTC.